This T cell receptor beta chain was identified in a study of blood T cell repertoires in COVID-19. For the study at large: Acute and convalescent COVID-19 specimens originated in the United States, Italy and Spain. From T cells, B-cell-depleted T cells, or PBMCs came the material, which was cDNA or gDNA.

V was cut by 5 bases and J by 4 bases, with 8 bases left in between. The CDR3 loop spans 12 amino acids. Germline loops: CDR1 MGHDK, CDR2 SYGVNS. Authors' data handling: Reference gene primer amplification gave nucleated cell count estimates. Clones were sequenced by immunoSEQ multiplex PCR, and TCRdb holds only the in-frame ones, with some missing. The D gene and trimming were derived from the DNA, and the V and J assignments and clone size from that table. The table has tens of thousands of clones, roughly 79% seen once. Material: peripheral blood. The TCR originated in an elderly man with COVID-19, enrolled during active disease. The gene calls are TRBV25-1 and TRBJ2-5, with D tentatively TRBD2 (5 bases). The CDR3: CASSSLAETQYF. CDR3 nucleotides: TGTGCCAGCAGTTCCCTAGCAGAGACCCAGTACTTC. Drawing the rest from reference TRBV25-1 and TRBJ2-5, the complete variable domain is EADIYQTPRYLVIGTGKKITLECSQTMGHDKMYWYQQDPGMELHLIHYSYGVNSTEKGDLSSESTVSRIRTEHFPLTLESARPSHTSQYLCASSSLAETQYFGPGTRLLVL.